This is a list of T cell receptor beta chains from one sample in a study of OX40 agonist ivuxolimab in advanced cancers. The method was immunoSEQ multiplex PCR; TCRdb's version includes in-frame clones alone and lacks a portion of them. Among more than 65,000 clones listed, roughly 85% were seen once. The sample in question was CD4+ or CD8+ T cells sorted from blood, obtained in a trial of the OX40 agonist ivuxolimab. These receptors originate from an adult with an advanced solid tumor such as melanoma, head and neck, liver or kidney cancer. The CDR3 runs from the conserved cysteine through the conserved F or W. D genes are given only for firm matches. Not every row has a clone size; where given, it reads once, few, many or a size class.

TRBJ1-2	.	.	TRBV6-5	CASWGVGGGDGYTF	TGTGCCAGCTGGGGCGTAGGAGGAGGTGATGGCTACACCTTC
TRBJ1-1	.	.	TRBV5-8	CASSFTDMNTEAFF	TGTGCCAGCAGCTTTACAGACATGAACACTGAAGCTTTCTTT
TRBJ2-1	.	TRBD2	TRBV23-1	CASSQVPGLAGRSYNEQFF	TGCGCCAGCAGTCAAGTCCCGGGACTAGCGGGCCGCTCCTACAATGAGCAGTTCTTC
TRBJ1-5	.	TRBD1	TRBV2	CASSTDRLGNQPQHF	TGTGCCAGCAGTACGGACAGGCTTGGCAATCAGCCCCAGCATTTT
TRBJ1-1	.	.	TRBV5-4	CASSPGLTPWTEAFF	TGTGCCAGCAGCCCTGGGCTGACCCCTTGGACTGAAGCTTTCTTT
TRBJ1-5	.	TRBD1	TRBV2	CASSGTGESQPQHF	TGTGCCAGCAGCGGGACAGGGGAAAGTCAGCCCCAGCATTTT
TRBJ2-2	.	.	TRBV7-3	CASSLGLPNTGELFF	TGTGCCAGCAGCCTCGGACTACCGAACACCGGGGAGCTGTTTTTT
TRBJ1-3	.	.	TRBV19	CASSRDVLGSSGNTIYF	TGTGCCAGTAGTCGGGACGTCCTAGGCTCCTCTGGAAACACCATATATTTT
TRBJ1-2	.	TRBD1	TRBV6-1	CASRIPGQGVYGYTF	TGTGCCAGCAGGATCCCGGGACAGGGGGTATATGGCTACACCTTC
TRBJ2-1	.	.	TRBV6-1	CASSERGTKAYNEQFF	TGTGCCAGCAGTGAAAGGGGTACGAAAGCCTACAATGAGCAGTTCTTC
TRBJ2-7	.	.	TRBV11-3	CASSSLTGSSYEQYF	TGTGCCAGCAGCTCCCTGACAGGTTCCTCCTACGAGCAGTACTTC
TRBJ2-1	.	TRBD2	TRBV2	CASSGNRGGNNEQFF	TGTGCCAGCAGTGGAAATCGGGGGGGTAATAATGAGCAGTTCTTC
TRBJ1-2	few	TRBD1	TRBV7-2	CASSLDQGTVIGYTF	TGTGCCAGCAGCTTAGACCAGGGGACAGTGATTGGCTACACCTTC
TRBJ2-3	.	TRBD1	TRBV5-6	CASSGTWTGDTDTQYF	TGTGCCAGCAGCGGGACCTGGACAGGGGACACAGATACGCAGTATTTT
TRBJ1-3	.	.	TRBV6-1	CASSEKYFVRDSGNTIYF	TGTGCCAGCAGTGAAAAATATTTTGTCAGGGATTCTGGAAACACCATATATTTT
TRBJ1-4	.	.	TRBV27	CASSLTGAFNEKLFF	TGTGCCAGCAGTTTGACAGGAGCGTTTAATGAAAAACTGTTTTTT
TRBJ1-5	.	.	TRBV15	CATSRGQATGQPQHF	TGTGCCACCAGCAGAGGACAGGCGACCGGCCAGCCCCAGCATTTT
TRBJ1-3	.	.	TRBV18	CASSPDSGNTIYF	TGTGCCAGCTCACCAGACTCTGGAAACACCATATATTTT
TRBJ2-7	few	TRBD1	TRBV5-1	CASTRDSFSYEQYF	TGCGCCAGCACCCGGGACAGTTTTTCCTACGAGCAGTACTTC
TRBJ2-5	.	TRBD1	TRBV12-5	CASGSPRRGWETQYF	TGTGCTAGTGGTTCCCCTCGCAGGGGGTGGGAGACCCAGTACTTC